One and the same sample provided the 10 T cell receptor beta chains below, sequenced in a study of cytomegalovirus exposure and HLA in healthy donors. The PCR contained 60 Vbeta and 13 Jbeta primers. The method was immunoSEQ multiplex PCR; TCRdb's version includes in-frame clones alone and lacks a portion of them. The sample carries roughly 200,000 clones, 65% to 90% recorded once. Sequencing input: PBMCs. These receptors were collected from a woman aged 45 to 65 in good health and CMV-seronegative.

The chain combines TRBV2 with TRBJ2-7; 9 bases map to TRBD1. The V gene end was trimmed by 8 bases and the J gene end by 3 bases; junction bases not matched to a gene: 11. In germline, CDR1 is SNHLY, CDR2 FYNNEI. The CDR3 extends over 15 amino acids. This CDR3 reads CASQRGGQGVYEQYF. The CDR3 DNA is TGTGCCAGCCAAAGGGGGGGACAGGGTGTCTACGAGCAGTACTTC. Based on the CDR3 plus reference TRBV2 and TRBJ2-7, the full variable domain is EPEVTQTPSHQVTQMGQEVILRCVPISNHLYFYWYRQILGQKVEFLVSFYNNEISEKSEIFDDQFSVERPDGSNFTLKIRSTKLEDSAMYFCASQRGGQGVYEQYFGPGTRLTVT.

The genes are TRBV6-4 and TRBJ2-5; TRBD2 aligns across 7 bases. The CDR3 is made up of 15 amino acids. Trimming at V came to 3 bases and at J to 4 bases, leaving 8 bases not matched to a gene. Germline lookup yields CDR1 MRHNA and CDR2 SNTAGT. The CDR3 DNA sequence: TGTGCCAGCAGTGATAGGGGACTATCGTTAGAGACCCAGTACTTC. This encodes CASSDRGLSLETQYF.

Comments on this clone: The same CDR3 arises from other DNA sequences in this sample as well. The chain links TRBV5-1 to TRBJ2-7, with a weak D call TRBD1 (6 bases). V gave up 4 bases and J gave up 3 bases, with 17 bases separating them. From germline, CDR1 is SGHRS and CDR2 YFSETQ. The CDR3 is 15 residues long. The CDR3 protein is CASSIQGLGYYEQYF. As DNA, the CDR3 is TGCGCCAGCAGCATACAGGGTCTAGGTTACTACGAGCAGTACTTC.

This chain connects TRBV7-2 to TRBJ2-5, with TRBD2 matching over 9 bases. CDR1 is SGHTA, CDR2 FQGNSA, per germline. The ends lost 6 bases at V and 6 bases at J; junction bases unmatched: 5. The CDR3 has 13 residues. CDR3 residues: CASRGTSFQTQYF. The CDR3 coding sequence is TGTGCCAGCAGAGGGACTAGCTTTCAGACCCAGTACTTC. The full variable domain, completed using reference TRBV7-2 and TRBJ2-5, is GAGVSQSPSNKVTEKGKDVELRCDPISGHTALYWYRQSLGQGLEFLIYFQGNSAPDKSGLPSDRFSAERTGGSVSTLTIQRTQQEDSAVYLCASRGTSFQTQYFGPGTRLLVL.

The CDR3 sequence: CASSYGGSAYF. DNA of the CDR3: TGTGCCAGCAGTTACGGCGGGAGTGCGTACTTC. The chain combines TRBV6-5 with TRBJ2-4, with 7 bases fitting TRBD2. In germline, CDR1 is MNHEY, CDR2 SVGAGI. The V segment lost 2 bases and the J segment 15 bases; nucleotides outside the gene matches: 4. This CDR3 comprises 11 residues.

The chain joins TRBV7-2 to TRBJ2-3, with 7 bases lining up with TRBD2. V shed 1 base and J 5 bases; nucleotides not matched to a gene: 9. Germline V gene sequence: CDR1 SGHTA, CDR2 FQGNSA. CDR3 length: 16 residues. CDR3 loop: CASSLDSGLREDTQYF. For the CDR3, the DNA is TGTGCCAGCAGCTTAGATAGCGGGTTGCGGGAAGATACGCAGTATTTT.

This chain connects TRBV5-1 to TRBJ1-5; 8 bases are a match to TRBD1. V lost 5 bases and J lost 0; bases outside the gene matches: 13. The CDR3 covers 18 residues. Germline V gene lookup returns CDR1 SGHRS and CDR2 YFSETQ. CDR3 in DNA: TGCGCCAGCAGGGTGGACAGGGAGACTGATACTAGCAATCAGCCCCAGCATTTT. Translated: CASRVDRETDTSNQPQHF.

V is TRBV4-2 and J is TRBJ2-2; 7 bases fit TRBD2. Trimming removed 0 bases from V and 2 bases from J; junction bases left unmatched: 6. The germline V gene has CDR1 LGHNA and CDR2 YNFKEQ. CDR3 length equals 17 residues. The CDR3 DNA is TGTGCCAGCAGCCAAGATATTCAGCGGGGAAACACCGGGGAGCTGTTTTTT. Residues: CASSQDIQRGNTGELFF.

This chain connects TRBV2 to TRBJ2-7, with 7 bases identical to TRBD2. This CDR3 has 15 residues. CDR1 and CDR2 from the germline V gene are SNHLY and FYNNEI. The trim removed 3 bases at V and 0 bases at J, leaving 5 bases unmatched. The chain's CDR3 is CASSERLAVSYEQYF. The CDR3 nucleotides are TGTGCCAGCAGTGAGAGGCTAGCGGTCTCCTACGAGCAGTACTTC.

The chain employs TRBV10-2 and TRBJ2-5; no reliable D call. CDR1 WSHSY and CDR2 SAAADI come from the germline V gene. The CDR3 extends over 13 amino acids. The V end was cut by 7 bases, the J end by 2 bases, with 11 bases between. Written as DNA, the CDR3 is TGCGCCAGCAAGAGGAGACGGCAAGAGACCCAGTACTTC. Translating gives CASKRRRQETQYF.